The text below deals with one T cell receptor (beta chain). Other DNA sequences in the sample encode the same CDR3. V was clipped by 0 bases and J by 0 bases, with 10 bases between them. Germline V gene data show CDR1 as SGHNT and CDR2 as YYREEE (reference sequence). This CDR3 region has 15 residues. Survey-level immunoSEQ sequencing profiled the TCR beta repertoire. Data came from immunoSEQ multiplex PCR; TCRdb stores just in-frame clones and leaves some out. The sample yields 55,000 to 70,000 clones, just under 95% seen once. The source material was PBMCs. The gene calls are TRBV5-4 and TRBJ2-7, with D perhaps matching TRBD1 (6 bases). This receptor was taken from a man between 35 and 55 years old with rheumatoid arthritis. The CDR3 DNA sequence: TGTGCCAGCAGCTTGGGCCAGGGGAGCTCCTACGAGCAGTACTTC. Translation gives CASSLGQGSSYEQYF.